This entry is about one TCR beta chain. This clone appeared once. Its specific antigen is unknown. Nothing much larger sits one base from this clone, and base qualities are not available. The data belong to a study of cytomegalovirus exposure and HLA in healthy donors (dated by TCRdb to the late 2010s). In terms of the full investigation: In an earlier analysis of roughly 500 of the donors, about 260 Gb of sequence data and 120 million or so unique TCR beta sequences from about 179 million T cells were reported. About 280 gigabases of sequencing data and tens of millions of unique TCR sequences were included in an early release covering roughly 700 HLA-typed donors. Of the roughly 410 genotyped donors, less than 85% were placed in the genetic ancestry cluster associated with self-reported Caucasian donors. The aim of the study was to test whether cataloging public T cell receptors could identify signatures of past pathogen exposure. Using immunosequencing, the study profiled T cell repertoires from about 610 subjects and related those repertoires to cytomegalovirus serostatus. Besides the first cohort of roughly 660 subjects, a separate validation cohort made up of 90 to 150 different subjects was used. High-throughput TCR immunosequencing, statistical association of individual TCRs with disease status, and machine learning were combined to predict cytomegalovirus infection status. A later analysis re-examined previously published TCR beta repertoires from 600 to 700 donors and added high-resolution HLA genotyping to investigate patterns of TCR occurrence. Rather than drawing on any new phenotypic data, the later analysis identified candidate immune exposures from TCR beta sequences and the way those sequences occurred across donors. An earlier analysis of a few hundred of the donors applied high-throughput TCR beta sequencing to assess whether each TCR beta V gene segment acted as functional or pseudogenic. Donor age, sex, ethnicity and CMV serostatus were collected together with the repertoire data. Genome-wide SNP genotypes for about three fifths of the 666 donors were used in a later genetic analysis, which treated that subset as a discovery cohort. Every repertoire in the discovery cohort had been generated on one and the same sequencing platform. HLA typing covered class I and class II loci at four-digit resolution. Typing coverage varied by locus: roughly 629-640 donors for A, B, C, DRB1 and DQB1; some 520 for DQA1; more than 600 for DPA1; around 450 for DPB1. Because of strong linkage in the cohort, five DR-DQ haplotypes were treated as single units for association and clustering. Across under 500 genotyped donors of the cohort, an average of roughly 250,000 unique TCR beta nucleotide sequences per donor were sequenced, and roughly 17% of those sequences were non-productive.

The cohort consisted of more than 650 healthy bone marrow donors. All cohort members were sampled while nominally healthy, although unrecorded immune exposures were likely present. The donor was CMV seronegative and was included in the group of over 300 seronegative cohort members. Every donor gave a peripheral blood sample, and the peripheral blood mononuclear cells from that sample were used for TCR beta sequencing. The Qiagen DNeasy Blood Extraction Kit was used to extract genomic DNA from the blood cell samples. The method was the immunoSEQ multiplex PCR assay. For the multiplex PCR, a mixture combining 60 forward primers for TCR Vbeta segments and 13 reverse primers for TCR Jbeta segments was used. Amplification of the CDR3 region of rearranged TCR beta genes was performed with a multiplex PCR assay on genomic DNA. The amplified TCR beta libraries were sequenced on the Illumina HiSeq System as 87-base-pair reads. Per the source publication's procedure: Across the 700 or so repertoires, a later analysis counted tens of millions of unique TCR beta chains, about 10 million of which were shared by at least two donors. Raw reads were error-corrected and collapsed into unique sequences by a nearest-neighbor algorithm in which closely related sequences were merged to remove PCR and sequencing errors. CDR3 sequences were aligned to IMGT reference sequences to assign V, D and J gene segments. For a sequence to be retained, a match of at least six nucleotides was required to both a V gene segment and a J gene segment. A rearrangement counted as productive if the CDR3 had no stop codons and remained in frame with V and J, and every other rearrangement counted as non-productive. Following IMGT convention, CDR3 was defined as the stretch from the second conserved V-encoded cysteine to the conserved J-encoded phenylalanine. Sequences without an unambiguous match to a single V gene segment were excluded from the earlier analysis of a few hundred of the donors. An earlier analysis of a few hundred of the donors classified V segments as functional when productive rearrangements were above 56.7% and as segregating when the standard deviation between donors was above 5%. To diagnose cytomegalovirus status from the catalog of TCR beta chain sequences, a statistical classification framework was built. A later analysis assigned V and J genes by comparing TCR nucleotide sequences with IMGT/GENE-DB human TR gene sequences. In a later analysis, CDR3 sequences and most-parsimonious VDJ recombination scenarios were assigned using the TCRdist pipeline. In a later analysis, each TCR beta chain was defined by its CDR3 amino acid sequence together with its V-gene family, and reads without a unique V-gene family were excluded. To address suspected cross-contamination and a sequencing artifact, a later analysis removed 550 to 750 highly shared, low-generation-probability nucleotide sequences. In a later analysis, a clonal expansion index for each public chain was calculated from normalized within-repertoire ranks of inferred template counts. Generation probabilities in a later analysis came from a VDJ recombination model fitted to out-of-frame rearrangements, and those results were checked against IGoR. Hypergeometric tests were used in a later analysis to score TCR-TCR, TCR-HLA and TCR-CMV co-occurrence, with a repertoire-size bias correction applied to the TCR pairs. A later analysis estimated false discovery rates by permuting HLA or CMV assignments 20 times. In a later analysis, co-occurring TCRs were grouped using DBSCAN, and TCRdist sequence similarity was added for clustering within HLA-allele-positive subsets. Repertoires with fewer than 30,000 or more than 120,000 public chains, plus five repertoires with anomalous nucleotide sharing, were excluded from co-occurrence clustering. TCRdb carries this immuneACCESS record with in-frame sequences only. Its versions omit some clonotypes, under half of them owing to an unresolved V gene in the studies checked, with the rest unexplained. Clone size and V and J calls were adopted from that table, with D and trimming inferred from the DNA. The sample table records 90,000 to 120,000 clones; about 72% of these occur just once. Of the sample, roughly 2% falls within the top ten clones.

Overall results and qualifications from the work: Sequencing depth was assumed to be roughly uniform across donors in the presence/absence analyses, though that assumption may not hold. A further reported finding was that TCR beta sequences accurately predicted the HLA-A and HLA-B alleles for most subjects in the first cohort. Because counts were too low, 15 to 20 rarely observed V segments, including chromosome 9 orphons, were excluded from the earlier analysis of some 590 of the donors. HLA typing was unavailable for some donors at each locus, so association tests used only the typed subset. A later analysis reported that several top co-occurrence clusters appeared linked to parvovirus B19, influenza, CMV and Epstein-Barr virus. Some IMGT-functional V segments, including TRBV6-2 and TRBV6-3, could not be told apart with the 87-base-pair reads, so those segments were excluded. In a later genetic analysis, fewer N-insertions in productive TCRs were reported among donors in an Asian-associated ancestry cluster than the roughly 700-donor mean. Only TCR beta chains were sequenced in this cohort, and the absence of alpha or paired-chain data limited detectable features. Broadly in line with IMGT annotations, most TCR beta V segments showed up in productive rearrangements about 90% or about 30% of the time in an earlier analysis of about 500 of the donors. A total of roughly 160 TCR beta chains were listed by the study as associated with cytomegalovirus. A group of highly shared sequence variants was considered likely to be a technical artifact of the sequencing pipeline. In a later analysis, TCR association rates were found to vary across HLA loci, with the most associated TCRs seen for DRB1 alleles and the fewest for HLA-C alleles. The classifier was reported to diagnose cytomegalovirus status with high specificity and sensitivity in both the original cohort and the validation cohort. In a later analysis, HLA-associated TCR beta chains showed more clonal expansion and lower generation probabilities than non-associated chains that were equally common. The only immune exposure information available for the cohort was CMV serostatus. At a false discovery rate of 0.05, a later analysis linked 15,000 to 20,000 TCR beta sequences to specific HLA alleles. Most TCR sequences were observed very rarely across donors, whereas some public TCRs were present in many individuals. According to a later analysis, most CMV-associated TCR beta chains appeared to be HLA-restricted, and the HLA associations seemed to be driven largely by CMV exposure. Correlated functional status among segregating V segments might be attributable to linkage disequilibrium, but an unknown experimental factor could not be ruled out. In a later genetic analysis, a missense DCLRE1C variant was associated with V-gene and J-gene trimming of TCR beta chains, and the association was replicated in an independent cohort. According to the authors, the approach could potentially be generalized to other disease states and immunological phenotypes. A few of the identified cytomegalovirus-associated TCR beta chains were confirmed in vitro to be specific for cytomegalovirus antigens. Assigning TCR associations to individual alleles was difficult when HLA alleles, especially DR and DQ, strongly co-occurred.

Trimming takes 0 bases from V and 12 bases from J, and the germline ends sit 18 bases apart. Sequences LNHNV (CDR1) and YYDKDF (CDR2) are obtained from the germline V gene (reference sequence). The CDR3 holds 14 amino acids from the cysteine to the phenylalanine. The retained sequence is limited to the CDR3, 42 bases, with the frame set at the first base. Material: PBMCs. The sequence was collected from a man in his late teens or twenties in good health and CMV-seronegative. Recombination joined TRBV15 with TRBJ2-7; tentative D gene TRBD2, with 6 bases matching. In nucleotide form, the sequence is TGTGCCACCAGCAGAGATTCTTATCGGGGGAGTCGGTACTTC. It codes for CATSRDSYRGSRYF.